This T cell receptor (beta chain) was identified in a study of blood T cell repertoires in COVID-19. Study-level information: The origin of the acute and convalescent COVID-19 samples was the United States, Italy and Spain. PBMCs, B-cell-depleted T cells, or T cells were the source of the cDNA or gDNA that made up the material.

The CDR3 runs to 14 residues. In germline, CDR1 is SGHKS, CDR2 YYEKEE (reference sequence). Between the trimmed V and J ends, which lost 0 bases and 7 bases, there was a span of 11 bases. This clone occurred once. Authors' data handling: Estimates of nucleated cell counts were drawn from the amplification of reference gene primers. Clones were sequenced by immunoSEQ multiplex PCR, and TCRdb holds only the in-frame ones, with some missing. From that table come the V and J calls and clone size; the DNA was used to work out D and trimming. The repertoire includes approximately 670,000 clones, about nine tenths of them detected once, and under 0.3% sits in the top ten.

This sequence originates from a woman aged 18 to 35 with acute or convalescent COVID-19. The specimen sequenced was peripheral blood. V usage is TRBV5-5 and J usage is TRBJ1-5, with D hard to call. CDR3 nucleotide sequence: TGTGCCAGCAGCTTGGTTCCAGGCTTCCAGCCCCAGCATTTT. It yields the protein CASSLVPGFQPQHF.